The text below deals with one T cell receptor (beta chain). The sample originates from a study of blood T cell repertoires in COVID-19. Repertoires were generated with immunoSEQ multiplex PCR, while TCRdb's copy carries only in-frame clones and drops some. The sample lists approximately 250,000 clones, around 90% occurring once. The CDR3 runs 13 residues. Unmatched junction bases numbered 5, after V lost 7 bases and J lost 3 bases. Contact with a PCR-confirmed or clinician-diagnosed COVID-19 case occurred within 2 weeks of entry. Sequenced sample: PBMCs or T cells enriched from blood (not recorded which). The V and J genes are TRBV12-3 or TRBV12-4 and TRBJ1-1; TRBD1 matches at 7 bases. This clonotype was sampled from a man aged 35-49 years who had been exposed to COVID-19. The CDR3 DNA sequence: TGTGCCAGCACCAGGGACAGATACACTGAAGCTTTCTTT. Its protein product is CASTRDRYTEAFF.